This TCR beta chain was recorded in a study of OX40 agonist ivuxolimab in advanced cancers. V lost 3 bases to trimming and J lost 5 bases; unmatched junction nucleotides: 4. Germline CDR1 MDHEN, CDR2 SYDVKM. CDR3 size: 14 residues. Repertoires were generated with immunoSEQ multiplex PCR, while TCRdb's copy carries only in-frame clones and drops some. The sample contains tens of thousands of clones, approximately 83% of which appear only once. This specimen consisted of CD4+ or CD8+ T cells sorted from blood, obtained in a trial of the OX40 agonist ivuxolimab. The rearrangement joins TRBV28 to TRBJ1-2, with 9 bases fitting TRBD1. The sequence derives from an adult with an advanced solid tumor such as melanoma, head and neck, liver or kidney cancer. This CDR3 is CASSFPDRGYGYTF. CDR3 bases: TGTGCCAGCAGTTTTCCCGACAGGGGGTATGGCTACACCTTC.